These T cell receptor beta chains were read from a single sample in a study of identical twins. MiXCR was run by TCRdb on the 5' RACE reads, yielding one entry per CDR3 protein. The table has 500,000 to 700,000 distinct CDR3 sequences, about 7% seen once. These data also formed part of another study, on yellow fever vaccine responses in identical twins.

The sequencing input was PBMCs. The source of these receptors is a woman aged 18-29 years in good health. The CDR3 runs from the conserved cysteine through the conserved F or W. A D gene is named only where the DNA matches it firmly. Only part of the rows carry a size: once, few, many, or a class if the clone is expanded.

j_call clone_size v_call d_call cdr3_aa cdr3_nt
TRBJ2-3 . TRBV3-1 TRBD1 CASSQLGQGSTDTQYF TGTGCCAGCAGCCAACTGGGACAGGGTAGTACAGATACGCAGTATTTT
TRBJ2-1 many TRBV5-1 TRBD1 CASTTGGSYNEQFF TGCGCCAGCACCACAGGGGGTAGTTACAATGAGCAGTTCTTC
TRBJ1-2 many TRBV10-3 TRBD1 CAINQGDSGNYGYTF TGTGCCATTAATCAGGGGGACTCGGGTAACTATGGCTACACCTTC
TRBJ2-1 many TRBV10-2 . CASSEGGEQFF TGTGCCAGCAGTGAGGGTGGCGAGCAGTTCTTC
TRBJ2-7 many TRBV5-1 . CASSAGQYYEQYF TGCGCCAGCAGCGCGGGACAGTACTACGAGCAGTACTTC
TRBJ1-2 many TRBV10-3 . CAISESTGEVYGYTF TGTGCCATCAGTGAGTCGACCGGGGAGGTCTATGGCTACACCTTC
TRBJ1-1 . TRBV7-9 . CASSLRAGPTEAFF TGTGCCAGCAGCTTAAGAGCAGGGCCCACTGAAGCTTTCTTT
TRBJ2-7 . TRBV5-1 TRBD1 CASSARDRGYEQYF TGCGCCAGCAGCGCACGGGACAGGGGCTACGAGCAGTACTTC
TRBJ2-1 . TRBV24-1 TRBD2 CATSDPTSGSWDEQFF TGTGCCACCAGTGATCCGACTAGCGGGAGTTGGGATGAGCAGTTCTTC
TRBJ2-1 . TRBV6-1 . CASNLVGYEQFF TGTGCCAGCAATTTAGTAGGGTATGAGCAGTTCTTC
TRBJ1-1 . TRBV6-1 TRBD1 CASRSAGGLTEAFF TGTGCCAGCAGGTCCGCAGGGGGCCTCACTGAAGCTTTCTTT
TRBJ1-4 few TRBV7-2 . CASSLFGEQKLFF TGTGCCAGCAGCTTATTCGGGGAACAAAAACTGTTTTTT
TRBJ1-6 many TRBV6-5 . CASSYGGLKGSPLHF TGTGCCAGCAGTTACGGGGGCCTGAAGGGCTCACCCCTCCACTTT
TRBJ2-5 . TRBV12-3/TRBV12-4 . CASSLAGGRGKETQYF TGTGCCAGCAGTTTAGCGGGGGGTAGGGGGAAAGAGACCCAGTACTTC
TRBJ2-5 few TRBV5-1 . CASRRTHTQETQYF TGCGCCAGCCGCCGGACACATACTCAAGAGACCCAGTACTTC
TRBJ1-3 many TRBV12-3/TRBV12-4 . CASQIPPRNTIYF TGTGCCAGCCAAATTCCTCCAAGAAACACCATATATTTT
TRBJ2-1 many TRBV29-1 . CSTEPTRPGSYNEQFF TGCAGCACCGAACCAACCCGCCCCGGCTCCTACAATGAGCAGTTCTTC
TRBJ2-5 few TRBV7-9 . CASSSPGSIQETQYF TGTGCCAGCAGCTCCCCCGGTTCTATTCAAGAGACCCAGTACTTC
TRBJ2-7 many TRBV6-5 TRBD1 CASSSRQGYEQYF TGTGCCAGCAGTTCCCGACAGGGTTACGAGCAGTACTTC
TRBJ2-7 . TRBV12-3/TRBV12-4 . CASSLTHNEQYF TGTGCCAGCAGTTTAACGCATAACGAGCAGTACTTC
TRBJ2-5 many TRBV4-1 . CASSQEASSANQETQYF TGCGCCAGCAGCCAAGAGGCGTCATCAGCGAACCAAGAGACCCAGTACTTC
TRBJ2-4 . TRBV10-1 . CASSETVQNIQYF TGCGCCAGCAGTGAGACAGTTCAAAACATTCAGTACTTC
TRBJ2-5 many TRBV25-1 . CASSEIGASQETQYF TGTGCCAGCAGTGAAATCGGGGCAAGCCAAGAGACCCAGTACTTC
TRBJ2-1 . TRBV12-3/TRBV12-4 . CASSPQGLGGKFF TGTGCCAGCAGCCCCCAGGGATTAGGGGGAAAGTTCTTC
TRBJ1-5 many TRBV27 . CASSPRDSNQPQHF TGTGCCAGCAGTCCCAGAGATAGCAATCAGCCCCAGCATTTT
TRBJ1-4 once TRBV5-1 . CASSLSLLGTNEKLFF TGCGCCAGCAGCTTGTCACTTCTAGGGACTAATGAAAAACTGTTTTTT
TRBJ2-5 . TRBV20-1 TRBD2 CSARGLSGGAETQYF TGCAGTGCTAGAGGTCTTAGCGGGGGGGCGGAGACCCAGTACTTC
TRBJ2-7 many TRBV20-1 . CSARARDSYEQYF TGCAGTGCTAGAGCACGGGACTCCTACGAGCAGTACTTC
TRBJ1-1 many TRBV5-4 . CASSLTGLSTEAFF TGTGCCAGCAGCCTTACAGGGTTGAGCACTGAAGCTTTCTTT
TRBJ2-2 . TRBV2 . CASSNRKPTGELFF TGTGCCAGCAGTAACCGCAAACCGACCGGGGAGCTGTTTTTT
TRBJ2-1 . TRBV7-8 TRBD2 CASSPRLLRGAYNEQFF TGTGCCAGCAGCCCACGATTGTTGCGGGGGGCCTACAATGAGCAGTTCTTC
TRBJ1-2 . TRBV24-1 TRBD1 CATSDFRDRVIGYTF TGTGCCACCAGTGATTTCCGGGACAGAGTTATTGGCTACACCTTC
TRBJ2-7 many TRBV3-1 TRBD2 CASSQEGLANEQYF TGTGCCAGCAGCCAAGAGGGACTAGCAAACGAGCAGTACTTC
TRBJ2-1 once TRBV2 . CASSRTGLKHELFF TGTGCCAGCAGCCGCACTGGATTGAAACATGAGCTGTTCTTC
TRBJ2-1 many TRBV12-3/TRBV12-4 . CASSLRGYNEQFF TGTGCCAGCAGTTTAAGGGGCTACAATGAGCAGTTCTTC